This T cell receptor (beta chain) was sequenced for a study of low-dose radiotherapy and immunotherapy resistance in tumors. This clonotype has just a few counts. Primers targeting TRAV and TRBV primed first-strand cDNA, covering alpha and beta chains. It was with a constant-region primer and a V-primer adapter that TCRs were amplified over around 20 PCR cycles. MiXCR, applied by TCRdb to the reads, yields one record per CDR3 protein. The sample lists about 11,000 distinct CDR3 sequences; about 51% were seen once. The CDR3 sequence is 14 residues long. The V and J ends lost 5 bases and 9 bases, in that order; junction bases with no gene match: 8. Germline assignment: CDR1 SGHKS and CDR2 YYEKEE (reference sequence).

The sequence was obtained from a human donor with advanced metastatic prostate, ovarian, gallbladder or colorectal cancer (not recorded which). This table probably holds off-target reads from a library built for another chain. V and J are TRBV5-5 and TRBJ1-6; 7 bases line up with TRBD1. The CDR3 loop reads CASSVTGRTSPLHF. The CDR3 nucleotides read TGTGCCAGCAGTGTGACAGGGAGGACTTCACCCCTCCACTTT.